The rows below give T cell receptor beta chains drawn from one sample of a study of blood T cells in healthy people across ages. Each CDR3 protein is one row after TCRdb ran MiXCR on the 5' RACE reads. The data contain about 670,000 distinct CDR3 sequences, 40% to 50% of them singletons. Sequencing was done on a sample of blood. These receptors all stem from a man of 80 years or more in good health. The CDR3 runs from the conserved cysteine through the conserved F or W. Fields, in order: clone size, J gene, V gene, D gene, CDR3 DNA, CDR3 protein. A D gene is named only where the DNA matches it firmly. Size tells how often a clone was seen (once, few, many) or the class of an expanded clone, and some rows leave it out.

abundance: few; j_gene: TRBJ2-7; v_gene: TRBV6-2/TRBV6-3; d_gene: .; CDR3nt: TGTGCCAGCATGTCAGGGGTCTCCTACGAGCAGTACTTC; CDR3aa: CASMSGVSYEQYF
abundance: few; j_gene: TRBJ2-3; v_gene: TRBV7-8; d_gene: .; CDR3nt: TGTGCCAGCGGAAGGCAGACGGGAGCGGTCACAGATACGCAGTATTTT; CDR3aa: CASGRQTGAVTDTQYF
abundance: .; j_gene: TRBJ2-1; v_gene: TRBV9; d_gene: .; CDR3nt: TGTGCCAGCAGCGTTTCGCTAGGGAGCCCCTACAATGAGCAGTTCTTC; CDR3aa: CASSVSLGSPYNEQFF
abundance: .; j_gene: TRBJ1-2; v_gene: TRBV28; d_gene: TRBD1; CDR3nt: TGTGCCAGCAGCTTTCTTACCGGGACAGAGGAACGGGGCTACACCTTC; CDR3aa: CASSFLTGTEERGYTF
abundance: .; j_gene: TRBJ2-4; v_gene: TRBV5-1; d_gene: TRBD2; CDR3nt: TGCGCCAGCAGTCTGGGACTAGCGAGGATAAACATTCAGTACTTC; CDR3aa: CASSLGLARINIQYF
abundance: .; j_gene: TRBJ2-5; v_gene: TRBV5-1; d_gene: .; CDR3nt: TGCGCCAGCACAGACGCCGGCGAGACCCAGTACTTC; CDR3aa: CASTDAGETQYF
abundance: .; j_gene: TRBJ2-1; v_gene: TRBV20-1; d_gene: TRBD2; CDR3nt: TGCAGTGCTGGGGGGGTGAAATACAATGAGCAGTTCTTC; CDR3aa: CSAGGVKYNEQFF
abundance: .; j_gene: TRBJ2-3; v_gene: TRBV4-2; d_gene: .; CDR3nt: TGTGCCAGCAGCCAAGAGGGACTTCCAGATACGCAGTATTTT; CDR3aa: CASSQEGLPDTQYF
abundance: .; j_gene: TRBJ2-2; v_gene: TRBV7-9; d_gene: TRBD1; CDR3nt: TGTGCCCCATCGCCCGGGACAGGAAACACCGGGGAGCTGTTTTTT; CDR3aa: CAPSPGTGNTGELFF
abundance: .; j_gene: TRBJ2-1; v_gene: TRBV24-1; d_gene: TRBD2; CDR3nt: TGTGCCACCAGTGATCACCTATTACCGGGACTAGCGGGCTACAATGAGCAGTTCTTC; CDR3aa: CATSDHLLPGLAGYNEQFF
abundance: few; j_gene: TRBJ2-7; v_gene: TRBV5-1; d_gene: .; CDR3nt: TGCGCCAGCAGCTTGGAAGGTTTCCTCTACGAGCAGTACTTC; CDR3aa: CASSLEGFLYEQYF
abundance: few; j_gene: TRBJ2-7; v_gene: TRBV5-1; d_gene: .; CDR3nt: TGCGCCAGCACGAGGACTCCTACGGCTTCCTACGAGCAGTACTTC; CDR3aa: CASTRTPTASYEQYF
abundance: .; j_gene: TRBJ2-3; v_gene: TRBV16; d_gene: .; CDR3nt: TGCGCCAGCAGCCAGTTGAGCGGAGTGGGATCGGATACGCAGTATTTC; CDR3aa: CASSQLSGVGSDTQYF
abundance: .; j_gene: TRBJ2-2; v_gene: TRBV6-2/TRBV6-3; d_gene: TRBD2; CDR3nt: TGTGCCAGCAGTTACACGGGCGGCGGCGGGGGGAAGAACACCGGGGAGCTGTTTTTT; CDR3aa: CASSYTGGGGGKNTGELFF
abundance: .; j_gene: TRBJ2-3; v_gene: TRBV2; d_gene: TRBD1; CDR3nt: TGTGCCAGCAACTGGCAGGGGGCTAAAGATACGCAGTATTTT; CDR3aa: CASNWQGAKDTQYF
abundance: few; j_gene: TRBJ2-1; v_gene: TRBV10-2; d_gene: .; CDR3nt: TGCGCCAGCAGTGGAGTGGGGTTGAATGAGCAGTTCTTC; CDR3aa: CASSGVGLNEQFF
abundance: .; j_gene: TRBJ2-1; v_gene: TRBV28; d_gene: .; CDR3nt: TGTGCCAGTGGATTCGTGGGTGGGCAGTTCTTC; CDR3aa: CASGFVGGQFF
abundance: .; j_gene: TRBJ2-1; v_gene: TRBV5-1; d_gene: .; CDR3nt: TGCGCCAGCAGCTTGGCCCCCGACAGGCCGACCTACAATGAGCAGTTCTTC; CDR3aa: CASSLAPDRPTYNEQFF
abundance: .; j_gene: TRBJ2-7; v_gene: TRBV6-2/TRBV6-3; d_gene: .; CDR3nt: .; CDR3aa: CASSPFGAGISYEQYF
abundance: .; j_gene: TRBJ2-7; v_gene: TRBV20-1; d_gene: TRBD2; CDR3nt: TGCAGTGCTGGGACTAGCGGGAAAGGTTACGAGCAGTACTTC; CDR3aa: CSAGTSGKGYEQYF
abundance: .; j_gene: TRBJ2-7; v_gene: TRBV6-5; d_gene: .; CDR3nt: TGTGCCAGCAGAATCAGTGACACCGGCTCCTACGAGCAGTACTTC; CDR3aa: CASRISDTGSYEQYF
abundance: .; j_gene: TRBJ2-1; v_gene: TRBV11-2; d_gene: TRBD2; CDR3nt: TGTGCCAGCAGCTCATCCGGGACTAGCGGCTACAATGAGCAGTTCTTC; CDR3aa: CASSSSGTSGYNEQFF
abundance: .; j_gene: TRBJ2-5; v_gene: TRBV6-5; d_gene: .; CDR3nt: TGTGCCAGCAGTTATGGGGGGGCCTTGGAGACCCAGTACTTC; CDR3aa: CASSYGGALETQYF
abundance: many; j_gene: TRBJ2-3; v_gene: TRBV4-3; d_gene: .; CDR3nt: TGCGCCAGCAGCCCGGATGCAAACACAGATACGCAGTATTTT; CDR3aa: CASSPDANTDTQYF
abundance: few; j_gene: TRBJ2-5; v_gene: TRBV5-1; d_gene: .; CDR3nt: TGCGCCAGCAGACAGAACAGCCAGACCCAGTACTTC; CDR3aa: CASRQNSQTQYF
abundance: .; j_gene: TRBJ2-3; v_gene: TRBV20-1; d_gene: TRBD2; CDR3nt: TGCAGTGCTAGTCTTCCGGGGGGTACGGCGAATCCAGATACGCAGTATTTT; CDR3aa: CSASLPGGTANPDTQYF
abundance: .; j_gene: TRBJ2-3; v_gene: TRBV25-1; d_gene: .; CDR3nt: TGTGCCAGCGCCGGGGGGCAGGGGGAGACAGATACGCAGTATTTT; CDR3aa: CASAGGQGETDTQYF
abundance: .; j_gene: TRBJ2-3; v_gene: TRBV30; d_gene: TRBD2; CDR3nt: TGTGCCTGGACCTTCGGGGGGGGGAGATACGCAGTATTT; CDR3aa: CAWTFGGGRYAVF
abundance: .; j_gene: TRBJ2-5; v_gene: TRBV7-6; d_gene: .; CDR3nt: TGTGCCAGCAGCTCCCTCGGGGGGCCCTCACAGGGAGGAGAGACCCAGTACTTC; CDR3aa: CASSSLGGPSQGGETQYF
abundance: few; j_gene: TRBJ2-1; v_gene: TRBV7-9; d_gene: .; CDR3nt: TGTGCCAGCAGCTTGGAGGGGGCTTGGGAGCAGTTCTTC; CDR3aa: CASSLEGAWEQFF
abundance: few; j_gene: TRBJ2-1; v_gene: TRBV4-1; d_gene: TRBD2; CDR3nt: TGCGCCAGCAGCCAAGATCTTCCTTCCTGGGGGGGGACTCTCAATGAGCAGTTCTTC; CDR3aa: CASSQDLPSWGGTLNEQFF
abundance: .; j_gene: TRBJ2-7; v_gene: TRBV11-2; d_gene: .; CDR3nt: TGTGCCAGCAGTGACAAAATCGCAGGACTATACTACGAGCAGTACTTC; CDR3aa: CASSDKIAGLYYEQYF
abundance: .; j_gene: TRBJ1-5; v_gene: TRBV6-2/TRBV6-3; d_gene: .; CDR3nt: TGTGCCAGCAGTCTCTTGACCAATCAGCCCCAGCATTTT; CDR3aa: CASSLLTNQPQHF
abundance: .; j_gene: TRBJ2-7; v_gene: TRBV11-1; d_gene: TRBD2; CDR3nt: TGTGCCAGCAGCTTAGCGACTAGCTGGGGTGAGCAGTACTTC; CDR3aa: CASSLATSWGEQYF
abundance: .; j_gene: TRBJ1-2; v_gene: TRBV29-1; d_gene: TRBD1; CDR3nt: TGCAGCGTGAACTTCAGGGGGCGAGGGTATGGCTACACCTTC; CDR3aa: CSVNFRGRGYGYTF
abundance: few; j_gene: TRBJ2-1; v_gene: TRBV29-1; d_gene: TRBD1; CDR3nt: TGCAGCGTTGATACAACACAGGGGTTCGAGCAGTTCTTC; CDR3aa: CSVDTTQGFEQFF
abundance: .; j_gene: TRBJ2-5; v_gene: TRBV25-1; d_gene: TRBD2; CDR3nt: TGTGCCAGCAGTGGATTACCGGGACTAGCAACAGAGACCCAGTACTTC; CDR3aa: CASSGLPGLATETQYF
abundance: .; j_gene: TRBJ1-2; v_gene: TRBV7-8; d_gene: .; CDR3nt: TGTGCCAGCAGCCCCCGATGGGGGAACTATGGCTACACCTTC; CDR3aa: CASSPRWGNYGYTF
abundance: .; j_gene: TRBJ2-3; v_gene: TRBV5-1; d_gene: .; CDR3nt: TGCGCCAGCGGCTTAACAGGGCCAGATACGCAGTATTTT; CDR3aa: CASGLTGPDTQYF
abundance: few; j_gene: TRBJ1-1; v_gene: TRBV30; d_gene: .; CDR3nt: TGTGCCTGGAGTGACGGGTTTGAAGCTTTCTTT; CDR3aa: CAWSDGFEAFF
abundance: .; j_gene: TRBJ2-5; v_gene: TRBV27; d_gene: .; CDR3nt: TGTGCCAGCCGACTCCTACCCTTAGAGACCCAGTACTTC; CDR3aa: CASRLLPLETQYF
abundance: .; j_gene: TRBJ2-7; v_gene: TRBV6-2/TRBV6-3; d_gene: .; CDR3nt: TGTGCCAGCACCCTAACACGGGTTACCAACGAGCAGTACTTC; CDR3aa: CASTLTRVTNEQYF
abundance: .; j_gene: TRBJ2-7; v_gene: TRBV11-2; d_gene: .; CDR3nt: TGTGCCAGCAGCTTAGACTCGGGACAAAGTTTTCCCTACGAGCAGTACTTC; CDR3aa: CASSLDSGQSFPYEQYF
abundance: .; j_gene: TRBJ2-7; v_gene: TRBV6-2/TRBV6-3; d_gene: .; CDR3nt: TGTGCCAGCAGTCTAAGCCGCCTCCGGACGTACTTC; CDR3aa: CASSLSRLRTYF
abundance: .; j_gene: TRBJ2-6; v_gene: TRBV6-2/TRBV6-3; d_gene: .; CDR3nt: TGTGCCAGCAGTTACTCGATGGGAAGGAACTCTGGGGCCAACGTCCTGACTTTC; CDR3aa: CASSYSMGRNSGANVLTF
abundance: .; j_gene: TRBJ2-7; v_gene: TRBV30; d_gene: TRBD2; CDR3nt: TGTGCCTGGACTCGTGGTAGCGGGCGCTCCTACGAGCAGTGCTTC; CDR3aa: CAWTRGSGRSYEQCF
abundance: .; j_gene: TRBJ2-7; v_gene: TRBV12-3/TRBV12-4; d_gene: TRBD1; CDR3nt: TGTGCCAGCAGTTTTGGGACAGGGGCCAACGAGCAGTACTTC; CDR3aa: CASSFGTGANEQYF
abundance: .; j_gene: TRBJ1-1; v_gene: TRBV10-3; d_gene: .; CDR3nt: TGTGCCACCCGAGTTCCTAACACTGAAGCTTTCTTT; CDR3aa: CATRVPNTEAFF
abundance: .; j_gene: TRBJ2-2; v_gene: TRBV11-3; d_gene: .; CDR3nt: TGTGCCAGCAGCTTTACCCCCGGCCACGTCTCGCCCGGGGAGCTGTTTTTT; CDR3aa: CASSFTPGHVSPGELFF
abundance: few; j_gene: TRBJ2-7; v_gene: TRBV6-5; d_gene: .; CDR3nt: TGTGCCAGCAGTTATTTGTCCGGGAACCGAATCTACGAGCAGTACTTC; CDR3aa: CASSYLSGNRIYEQYF